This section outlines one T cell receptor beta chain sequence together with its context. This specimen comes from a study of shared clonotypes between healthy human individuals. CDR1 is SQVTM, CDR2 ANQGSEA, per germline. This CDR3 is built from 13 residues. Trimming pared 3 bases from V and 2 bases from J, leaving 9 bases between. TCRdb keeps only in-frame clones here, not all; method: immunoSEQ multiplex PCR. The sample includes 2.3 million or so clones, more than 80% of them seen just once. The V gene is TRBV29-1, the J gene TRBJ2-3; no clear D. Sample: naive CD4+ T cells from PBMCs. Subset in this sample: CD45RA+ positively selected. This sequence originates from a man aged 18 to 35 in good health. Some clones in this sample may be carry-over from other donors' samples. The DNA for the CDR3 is TGCAGCGTTGAGCGCCAAGCCACAGATACGCAGTATTTT. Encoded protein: CSVERQATDTQYF.